Below, one T cell receptor beta chain is given with its context. V dropped 6 bases and J dropped 9 bases, with 18 bases sitting between them. The germline V gene has CDR1 SQVTM and CDR2 ANQGSEA. The CDR3 has 13 amino acids. This sample is drawn from a study of blood T cells in healthy people across ages. A second 7 to 11 cycle PCR used barcoded and J-beta primers. The template-switch adaptor was a 5' adaptor with 12 random nucleotides. It tagged each cDNA molecule. TCRdb fed the 5' RACE reads into MiXCR, producing one record per CDR3 protein. The table records nearly 1 million distinct CDR3 sequences, roughly 47% of them present only once.

Sequenced sample: blood. This sequence originates from a woman in her sixties or seventies in good health. This sequence joins TRBV29-1 and TRBJ2-1; D remains unclear. The CDR3 DNA sequence: TGCAGCGTCCCCCGAAATCAATTTGGTGAGCAGTTCTTC. It codes for CSVPRNQFGEQFF.